This T cell receptor beta chain was found in a study of T cell responses to AZD1222 COVID-19 vaccine. General study findings and limits: Receipt of two AZD1222 doses was followed by a rise in Spike-specific TCR breadth and depth. The donors showed a predominance of white British ancestry and of females, with possible underestimation of clonal diversity. Only five to seven AZD1222 recipients were seropositive at baseline. None of the repertoires were sampled until the peak T cell response had passed.

Comment on this clone: Its antigen is currently unknown.

Sequenced by immunoSEQ multiplex PCR; TCRdb stores in-frame clones only, minus some. The profile covers tens of thousands of clones, with about 93% appearing a single time and more than 6% taken by the ten largest. Looked up from germline, CDR1 is KGHSH and CDR2 is LQKENI. The ends were cut back, 3 bases at V and 6 bases at J, with 9 bases in the middle. The CDR3 sequence is 12 residues long. This receptor was taken from an adult who received the MenACWY meningococcal vaccine as a control. This specimen was peripheral blood, taken 28 days after the second dose of the MenACWY control vaccine. This chain connects TRBV18 to TRBJ2-7; D remains ambiguous. CDR3 sequence reads: CASSPGGFEQYF. The CDR3 DNA reads TGTGCCAGCTCACCGGGTGGGTTCGAGCAGTACTTC.